Below are 2 T cell receptor beta chains sequenced from a single sample in a study of T cell repertoires and HLA-DP antigens (dated by TCRdb to about 2018). After about 14 days of expansion, cultured CD4+ cells were restimulated for 20 to 30 h with HeLa cells expressing the same allogeneic DPB1. To serve as antigen-presenting cells, the HeLa stimulator cells were retrovirally transduced with HLA-DPA1/DPB1, HLA-DM, invariant chain and CD80. Libraries were built with the immunoSEQ multiplex PCR assay. Held by TCRdb, this immuneACCESS table contains in-frame sequences only and omits some clones. Under half of the omission traces to an unresolved V gene where checked; the cause of the rest is unknown. Across this sample there are about 1,300 clones, with around two thirds seen only once. 40% to 60% of the sample belongs to the ten largest clones. The sequenced sample was CD137- CD4+ T cells from cultured PBMCs. These receptors all come from a man in his 60s in good health and CMV-seronegative.

This rearrangement joins TRBV13 to TRBJ2-5, with a weak D call TRBD2 (5 bases). The J call is uncertain, as TRBJ2-7 better fits the DNA end. CDR1 PRHDT and CDR2 FYEKMQ come from the germline V gene (reference sequence). CDR3 size: 15 residues. The CDR3, as DNA: TGTGCCAGCAGCCCCAGAGGCCGGACTTACTACGAGCAGTACTTC. It translates to CASSPRGRTYYEQYF.

This chain uses TRBV25-1 with TRBJ1-2; D remains unclear. Trimming shortened V by 2 bases and J by 4 bases, and 14 bases separated the two germline ends. Germline V gene lookup returns CDR1 MGHDK and CDR2 SYGVNS. This CDR3 comprises 15 residues. In nucleotides, the CDR3 is TGTGCCAGCAGTGAAACCGCGGCAGAAATCTATGGCTACACCTTC. Translated, it gives CASSETAAEIYGYTF.